This T cell receptor beta chain was sequenced for a study of cytomegalovirus exposure and HLA in healthy donors. This clone was observed a handful of times. The PCR had 60 Vbeta and 13 Jbeta primers. Clones were sequenced by immunoSEQ multiplex PCR, and TCRdb holds only the in-frame ones, with some missing. The table includes about 180,000 clones, around 80% detected once. The V end was cut by 1 base, the J end by 4 bases, with 14 bases between. CDR1 and CDR2 from the germline V gene are SGHRS and YFSETQ. The CDR3 runs to 15 residues. Specimen: PBMCs. The chain joins TRBV5-1 to TRBJ1-1, with D possibly TRBD1 on 6 matching bases. This receptor was taken from a woman in her thirties or forties in good health and CMV-seronegative. The CDR3 region has the DNA TGCGCCAGCAGCTTGACAGGGAGGGGTGCCACTGAAGCTTTCTTT. Translated, it gives CASSLTGRGATEAFF.